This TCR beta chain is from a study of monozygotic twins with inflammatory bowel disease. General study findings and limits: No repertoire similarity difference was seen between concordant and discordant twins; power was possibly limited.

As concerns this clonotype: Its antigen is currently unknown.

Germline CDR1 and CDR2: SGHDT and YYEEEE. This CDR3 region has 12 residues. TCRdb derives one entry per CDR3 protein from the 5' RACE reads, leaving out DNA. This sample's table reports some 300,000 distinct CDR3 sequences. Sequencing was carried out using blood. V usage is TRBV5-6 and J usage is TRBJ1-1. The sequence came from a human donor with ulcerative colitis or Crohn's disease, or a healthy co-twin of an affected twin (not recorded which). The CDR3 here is CASSLYGSEAFF.